The 28 T cell receptor beta chains in this list originate from one sample, sequenced in a study of vaccination and CD4 T cells after COVID-19. Treatment specified: roughly 11-day PBMC culture with coronavirus spike peptide pools or control peptides (ViraFEST assay). With the Oncomine TCR Beta short-read assay, DNA from cultured CD4+ T cells was sequenced. TCRdb re-called the PCR reads with MiXCR, one entry per CDR3 protein. This sample has tens of thousands of distinct CDR3 sequences; roughly 42% occur once, and the top ten carry around 9.9%. These receptors lack a known antigen. The source material was CD4+ T cells from blood, cultured in vitro. The source is a human donor who had recovered from COVID-19.

The gene calls are TRBV20-1 and TRBJ1-1; D not resolved. The CDR3 spans 14 residues. Trimming took 6 bases from V and 4 from J, leaving 18 bases between them. Germline V gene lookup returns CDR1 DFQATT and CDR2 SNEGSKA (reference sequence). CDR3 amino acids: CSAARGGLVTEAFF. As DNA, the CDR3 is TGCAGTGCGGCCCGTGGCGGGTTAGTCACTGAAGCTTTCTTT.

In this sample, this clonotype turned up a few times. The V and J genes are TRBV5-4 and TRBJ2-1, with a weak D call TRBD2 (6 bases). Germline V gene data show CDR1 as SGHNT and CDR2 as YYREEE (reference sequence). Trimming cost V 4 bases and J 12 bases, with 17 bases left between them. The CDR3 length is 13 residues. The CDR3 loop is CASSALGDLGQFF. The CDR3 DNA reads as TGTGCCAGCAGCGCCTTGGGGGACTTAGGGCAGTTCTTC.

The rearrangement links TRBV20-1 to TRBJ2-5; 7 bases fit TRBD2. CDR1 DFQATT and CDR2 SNEGSKA come from the germline V gene (reference sequence). Trimming took 1 base from V and 5 from J; bases not matched to a gene: 10. This CDR3 has 15 residues. The CDR3 region is CSARGGKGRGETQYF. CDR3 DNA: TGCAGTGCTAGAGGGGGAAAGGGGCGGGGGGAGACCCAGTACTTC.

The V call is TRBV5-1, the J call TRBJ2-7; possible D gene TRBD1, 6 bases. Germline lookup yields CDR1 SGHRS and CDR2 YFSETQ. The CDR3 has 13 residues. The V and J ends lost 7 bases and 11 bases respectively, with 22 bases between them. DNA for the CDR3: TGCGCCAGCGCAGAACAGGGAAGAACGATGAAGTACTTC. Residues: CASAEQGRTMKYF.

Only a few counts were recorded for this clonotype. The rearrangement links TRBV7-9 to TRBJ1-5, with 9 nucleotides matching TRBD1. Trimming removed 0 bases from V and 6 bases from J; junction bases left unmatched: 9. The CDR3 has 17 residues. In germline, CDR1 is SEHNR, CDR2 FQNEAQ (reference sequence). Here the CDR3 DNA reads TGTGCCAGCAGCTTAGCTTCCGGGACAGGGTTGGGTCAGCCCCAGCATTTT. Protein product: CASSLASGTGLGQPQHF.

This clonotype was seen a handful of times. The J gene is TRBJ2-1, the V gene TRBV19; 13 nucleotides agree with TRBD2. Trimming at V came to 3 bases and at J to 9 bases, leaving 8 bases not matched to a gene. Germline V gives CDR1 LNHDA, CDR2 SQIVND (reference sequence). This CDR3 is 16 amino acids long. CDR3 DNA sequence: TGTGCCAGTAGTATTCGGGGGGGACTAGCGGGGAGTGAGCAGTTCTTC. Residues: CASSIRGGLAGSEQFF.

A few counts support this clonotype. The chain links TRBV7-9 to TRBJ1-1; D is uncertain. The CDR3 is made up of 14 amino acids. The V gene lost 1 base and the J gene lost 1 base, with 7 bases spanning the gap. CDR1 is SEHNR, CDR2 FQNEAQ, per germline (reference sequence). As DNA, the CDR3 is TGTGCCAGCAGCTTAGGCACGGGGAACACTGAAGCTTTCTTT. It translates to CASSLGTGNTEAFF.

The V gene is TRBV15, the J gene TRBJ1-2; D perhaps matches TRBD1 (6 bases). Germline lookup yields CDR1 LNHNV and CDR2 YYDKDF (reference sequence). With 0 bases removed from V and 4 bases from J, the gap between germline ends came to 12 bases. There are 15 residues in the CDR3. The CDR3 DNA sequence: TGTGCCACCAGCAGAGATTTGGGGGCCAGCTATGGCTACACCTTC. Its translation is CATSRDLGASYGYTF. The variable domain in full, with the rest retrieved from reference TRBV15 and TRBJ1-2, is DAMVIQNPRYQVTQFGKPVTLSCSQTLNHNVMYWYQQKSSQAPKLLFHYYDKDFNNEADTPDNFQSRRPNTSFCFLDIRSPGLGDTAMYLCATSRDLGASYGYTFGSGTRLTVV.

The CDR3 sequence: CASSSDHLAGEQYF. In DNA form, the CDR3 reads TGTGCCAGCAGTTCCGACCACCTAGCGGGCGAGCAGTACTTC. The chain joins TRBV6-5 to TRBJ2-7, with 8 bases identical to TRBD2. Per germline, CDR1 MNHEY and CDR2 SVGAGI. The CDR3 runs 14 residues. Trimming cost V 4 bases and J 6 bases; bases outside gene matches: 8.

V is TRBV4-1 and J is TRBJ1-1; D gene uncertain. The CDR3 is made up of 11 amino acids. Germline CDR1 reads MGHRA; CDR2 reads YSYEKL. Trimming pared 5 bases from V and 3 bases from J, leaving 4 bases between. Written as DNA, the CDR3 is TGCGCCAGCAGCAGGGACACTGAAGCTTTCTTT. Protein product: CASSRDTEAFF.

The J gene is TRBJ1-2, the V gene TRBV4-1; weak D call: TRBD1 (5 bases). V lost 1 base, J lost 4 bases, and 7 bases lay in between. This CDR3 is built from 13 residues. Germline V gene data show CDR1 as MGHRA and CDR2 as YSYEKL. The CDR3 DNA reads TGCGCCAGCAGCCAAGGGGGGGGCTATGGCTACACCTTC. This encodes CASSQGGGYGYTF.

This clonotype was recorded a few times. This chain links TRBV20-1 with TRBJ2-3, with D maybe TRBD1 (5 bases). The germline gives CDR1 DFQATT, CDR2 SNEGSKA (reference sequence). The V and J ends lost 3 bases and 0 bases respectively, with 13 bases between them. The CDR3 loop spans 15 amino acids. CDR3 amino acids: CSASARTTSTDTQYF. As DNA, the CDR3 is TGCAGTGCTAGCGCCCGGACAACTAGCACAGATACGCAGTATTTT.

This clonotype rates as medium-sized (0.01 to 0.1%). This chain joins TRBV6-4 and TRBJ2-3; TRBD2 aligns across 7 bases. This CDR3 has 15 amino acids. Trimming took 4 bases from V and 0 from J; bases not matched to a gene: 4. Germline assignment: CDR1 MRHNA and CDR2 SNTAGT. This chain's CDR3 is CASSAGLGSTDTQYF. The CDR3 nucleotides read TGTGCCAGCAGTGCAGGACTAGGGAGCACAGATACGCAGTATTTT.

The chain joins TRBV7-9 to TRBJ1-1, with a weak D call TRBD1 (5 bases). CDR1 is SEHNR, CDR2 FQNEAQ, per germline (reference sequence). V dropped 4 bases and J dropped 4 bases, with 16 bases sitting between them. This CDR3 has 15 residues. The CDR3 is CASSSLGGFGTEAFF. The CDR3 nucleotides are TGTGCCAGCAGCTCCTTGGGGGGGTTTGGCACTGAAGCTTTCTTT. Drawing the rest from reference TRBV7-9 and TRBJ1-1, the complete variable domain is DTGVSQNPRHKITKRGQNVTFRCDPISEHNRLYWYRQTLGQGPEFLTYFQNEAQLEKSRLLSDRFSAERPKGSFSTLEIQRTEQGDSAMYLCASSSLGGFGTEAFFGQGTRLTVV.

This clonotype turned up a few times. This chain links TRBV19 with TRBJ2-3; TRBD2 matches 9 bases. Germline V lookup: CDR1 LNHDA, CDR2 SQIVND (reference sequence). The CDR3 spans 17 residues. The J segment lost 0 bases and the V segment lost 3 bases, leaving 7 bases of the junction unmatched. This chain's CDR3 is CASSMTLAGTSTDTQYF. CDR3 in DNA: TGTGCCAGTAGTATGACCCTAGCGGGGACTAGCACAGATACGCAGTATTTT. The whole variable domain, remainder taken from reference TRBV19 and TRBJ2-3, is DGGITQSPKYLFRKEGQNVTLSCEQNLNHDAMYWYRQDPGQGLRLIYYSQIVNDFQKGDIAEGYSVSREKKESFPLTVTSAQKNPTAFYLCASSMTLAGTSTDTQYFGPGTRLTVL.

This clonotype occurred a few times. V gene TRBV2 combines with J gene TRBJ1-5; D uncertain. V was cut by 6 bases and J by 5 bases, with 8 bases left in between. This CDR3 has 12 amino acids. Germline V gene lookup returns CDR1 SNHLY and CDR2 FYNNEI. CDR3 amino acids: CASRAIYQPQHF. CDR3 bases: TGTGCCAGCAGGGCGATTTATCAGCCCCAGCATTTT. The full variable domain, completed using reference TRBV2 and TRBJ1-5, is EPEVTQTPSHQVTQMGQEVILRCVPISNHLYFYWYRQILGQKVEFLVSFYNNEISEKSEIFDDQFSVERPDGSNFTLKIRSTKLEDSAMYFCASRAIYQPQHFGDGTRLSIL.

V and J are TRBV5-4 and TRBJ2-1, with 8 bases fitting TRBD2. The germline CDR1 and CDR2 sequences are SGHNT and YYREEE (reference sequence). V was clipped by 0 bases and J by 0 bases; unmatched bases: 2. CDR3 length: 16 amino acids. CDR3 coding DNA: TGTGCCAGCAGCTTGGGTGGGACTAGCTCCTACAATGAGCAGTTCTTC. It encodes CASSLGGTSSYNEQFF.

This clonotype was counted a few times. The chain joins TRBV27 to TRBJ2-1; TRBD2 is a possible D gene (6 bases). This CDR3 has 16 amino acids. CDR1 is MNHEY, CDR2 SMNVEV, per germline (reference sequence). The ends were cut back, 4 bases at V and 0 bases at J, with 13 bases in the middle. This CDR3 is CASSSRGSSSYNEQFF. CDR3 coding DNA: TGTGCCAGCAGTTCCCGGGGGTCGAGCTCCTACAATGAGCAGTTCTTC.

This clonotype was recorded a few times. The chain joins TRBV6-1 to TRBJ1-1, with TRBD1 identical over 9 bases. The CDR3 has 15 amino acids. J lost 5 bases, V lost 7 bases, and 11 bases had no gene match. Germline V gives CDR1 MNHNS, CDR2 SASEGT. CDR3 DNA sequence: TGTGCCAGCACTCAACTCGGGACAGGGTGGACTGAAGCTTTCTTT. Translating it yields CASTQLGTGWTEAFF.

The chain recombines TRBV18 with TRBJ2-3; TRBD2 might be the D (5 bases). V was shortened by 5 bases and J by 5 bases, with 14 bases between the two germline ends. The CDR3 contains 14 residues. CDR1 and CDR2 from the germline V gene are KGHSH and LQKENI. CDR3 coding DNA: TGTGCCAGCTCATCCCGGACTGAGGGAGATACGCAGTATTTT. Its translation: CASSSRTEGDTQYF. Together with reference TRBV18 and TRBJ2-3, the CDR3 gives the full variable domain: NAGVMQNPRHLVRRRGQEARLRCSPMKGHSHVYWYRQLPEEGLKFMVYLQKENIIDESGMPKERFSAEFPKEGPSILRIQQVVRGDSAAYFCASSSRTEGDTQYFGPGTRLTVL.

The chain recombines TRBV6-5 with TRBJ2-3; TRBD1 or TRBD2 may be the D gene (5 bases each). From germline, CDR1 is MNHEY and CDR2 SVGAGI. V lost 2 bases, J lost 8 bases, and 17 bases lay in between. The CDR3 runs to 15 residues. DNA for the CDR3: TGTGCCAGCAGTTACCCGGGGACCGGATCCGGTACGCAGTATTTT. This sequence encodes CASSYPGTGSGTQYF.

There are a few counts of this clonotype. V is TRBV7-2 and J is TRBJ2-5; maybe TRBD2 (5 bases). The CDR3 covers 14 residues. Trimming pared 2 bases from V and 1 base from J, leaving 8 bases between. Looked up from germline, CDR1 is SGHTA and CDR2 is FQGNSA. CDR3 region: CASSLMGSQETQYF. CDR3 sequence (DNA): TGTGCCAGCAGCTTAATGGGGAGCCAAGAGACCCAGTACTTC.

The chain joins TRBV28 to TRBJ2-7, with D hard to call. The V gene's germline CDR1 is MDHEN and CDR2 SYDVKM. Trimming removed 2 bases from V and 3 bases from J, with 5 bases in between. The CDR3 is 12 amino acids. CDR3 sequence: CASSLLYYEQYF. In nucleotides, the CDR3 is TGTGCCAGCAGTTTACTTTACTACGAGCAGTACTTC. Full variable domain (remainder filled in from reference TRBV28 and TRBJ2-7): DVKVTQSSRYLVKRTGEKVFLECVQDMDHENMFWYRQDPGLGLRLIYFSYDVKMKEKGDIPEGYSVSREKKERFSLILESASTNQTSMYLCASSLLYYEQYFGPGTRLTVT.

The chain's CDR3 is CASSLIGLGMYNEQFF. For the CDR3, the DNA is TGTGCCAGCAGCCTAATCGGACTTGGGATGTACAATGAGCAGTTCTTC. The chain couples TRBV11-3 to TRBJ2-1; D may be TRBD2 (5 bases). CDR3 length equals 16 residues. In germline, CDR1 is SGHNT, CDR2 YENEEA. With 5 bases removed from V and 4 bases from J, the gap between germline ends came to 18 bases.

The genes are TRBV6-5 and TRBJ1-5; a possible D gene is TRBD1 (6 bases). From germline, CDR1 is MNHEY and CDR2 SVGAGI. Trimming cost V 0 bases and J 7 bases, with 10 bases left between them. The CDR3 runs to 14 residues. This CDR3 reads CASSYSIRGQPQHF. The CDR3 region has the DNA TGTGCCAGCAGTTACTCGATCAGGGGACAGCCCCAGCATTTT.

This rearrangement joins TRBV5-4 to TRBJ1-5, with TRBD1 matching over 10 bases. Germline V lookup: CDR1 SGHNT, CDR2 YYREEE (reference sequence). Trimming took 0 bases from V and 7 from J; bases not matched to a gene: 4. The CDR3 sequence is 15 residues long. The chain's CDR3 is CASSLGGTGEQPQHF. The CDR3 nucleotides are TGTGCCAGCAGCTTGGGCGGGACAGGGGAACAGCCCCAGCATTTT.

The chain is built from TRBV28 and TRBJ2-7; 8 nucleotides line up with TRBD1. The CDR3 runs 14 residues. V gave up 9 bases and J gave up 6 bases; unmatched junction bases: 13. Germline CDR1 is MDHEN and CDR2 is SYDVKM. The CDR3 here is CASTYRTGQAEQYF. The CDR3 DNA sequence: TGTGCCAGTACCTATCGGACAGGGCAGGCCGAGCAGTACTTC. Variable domain in full (rest from reference TRBV28 and TRBJ2-7): DVKVTQSSRYLVKRTGEKVFLECVQDMDHENMFWYRQDPGLGLRLIYFSYDVKMKEKGDIPEGYSVSREKKERFSLILESASTNQTSMYLCASTYRTGQAEQYFGPGTRLTVT.

This clonotype has a handful of counts. This sequence joins TRBV12-3 or TRBV12-4 and TRBJ1-1, with 9 bases identical to TRBD1. V lost 5 bases, J lost 2 bases, and 9 bases stayed unmatched. The CDR3 is 16 residues long. The CDR3 nucleotides read TGTGCCAGCAGTCCCCCGGACAGGGGACATAACACTGAAGCTTTCTTT. Protein sequence: CASSPPDRGHNTEAFF.